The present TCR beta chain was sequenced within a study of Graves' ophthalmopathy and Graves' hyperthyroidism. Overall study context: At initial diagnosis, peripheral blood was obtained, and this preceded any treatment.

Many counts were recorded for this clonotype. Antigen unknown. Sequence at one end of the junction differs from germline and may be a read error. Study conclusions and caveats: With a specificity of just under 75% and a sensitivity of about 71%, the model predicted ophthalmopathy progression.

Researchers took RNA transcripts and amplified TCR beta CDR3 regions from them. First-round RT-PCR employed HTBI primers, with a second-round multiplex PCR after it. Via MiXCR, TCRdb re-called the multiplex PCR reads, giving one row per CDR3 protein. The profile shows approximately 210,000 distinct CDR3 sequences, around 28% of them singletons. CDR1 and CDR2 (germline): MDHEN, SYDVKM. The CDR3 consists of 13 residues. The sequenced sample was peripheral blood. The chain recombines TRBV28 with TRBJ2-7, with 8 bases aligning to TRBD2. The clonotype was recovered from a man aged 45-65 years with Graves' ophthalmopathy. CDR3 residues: CASSFGGLVGKNF. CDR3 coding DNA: TGTGCCAGCAGTTTCGGGGGACTAGTCGGTAAAAACTTC.